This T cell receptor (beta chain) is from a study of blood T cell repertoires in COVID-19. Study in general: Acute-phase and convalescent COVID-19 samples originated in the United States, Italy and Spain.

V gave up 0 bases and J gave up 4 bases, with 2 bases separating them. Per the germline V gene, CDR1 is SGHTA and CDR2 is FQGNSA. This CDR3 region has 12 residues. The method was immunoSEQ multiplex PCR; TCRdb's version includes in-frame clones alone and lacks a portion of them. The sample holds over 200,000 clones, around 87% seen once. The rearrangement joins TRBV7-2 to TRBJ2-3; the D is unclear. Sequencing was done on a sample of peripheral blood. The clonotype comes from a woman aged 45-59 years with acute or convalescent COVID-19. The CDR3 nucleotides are TGTGCCAGCAGCTTAGCCGCAGATACGCAGTATTTT. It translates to CASSLAADTQYF.